Below, 17 T cell receptor beta chains from the same sample are listed, as sequenced in a study of shared clonotypes between healthy human individuals. Some clones are missing from TCRdb's copy, which holds only in-frame ones; the method was immunoSEQ multiplex PCR. The data hold hundreds of thousands of clones, with around 78% observed a single time. The specimen was PBMCs. Source of these receptors: a woman aged 35 to 49 in good health. Some clones in this sample may be carry-over from other donors' samples.

In this sample, this clone turned up a few times. The genes are TRBV7-3 and TRBJ2-2, with D tentatively TRBD1 or TRBD2 (5 bases each). Germline loops: CDR1 SGHTA, CDR2 FQGTGA. V was shortened by 2 bases and J by 0 bases, with 7 bases between the two germline ends. The CDR3 consists of 15 residues. CDR3: CASSLLGANTGELFF. In nucleotides, the CDR3 is TGTGCCAGCAGCTTATTGGGGGCGAACACCGGGGAGCTGTTTTTT.

V is TRBV5-1 and J is TRBJ2-1, with 7 positions matching TRBD2. Germline V lookup: CDR1 SGHRS, CDR2 YFSETQ. The CDR3 covers 15 residues. V shed 3 bases, J shed 6 bases, and the junction held 9 bases outside the gene matches. CDR3 DNA: TGCGCCAGCAGCTCTAGGGAGGGACTTTTCAATGAGCAGTTCTTC. This codes for CASSSREGLFNEQFF. Full variable domain (outside the CDR3, taken from reference TRBV5-1 and TRBJ2-1): KAGVTQTPRYLIKTRGQQVTLSCSPISGHRSVSWYQQTPGQGLQFLFEYFSETQRNKGNFPGRFSGRQFSNSRSEMNVSTLELGDSALYLCASSSREGLFNEQFFGPGTRLTVL.

The rearrangement uses TRBV7-3 and TRBJ2-1; 8 bases are shared with TRBD2. Germline-derived CDR1 and CDR2 are SGHTA and FQGTGA. The CDR3 has 16 amino acids. V gave up 0 bases and J gave up 6 bases; unmatched junction bases: 7. CDR3: CASSLTGLAGINEQFF. CDR3 in DNA: TGTGCCAGCAGCTTAACGGGGCTAGCGGGTATCAATGAGCAGTTCTTC.

This clone was observed a single time. This chain links TRBV6-6 with TRBJ1-3; D unresolved. V dropped 7 bases and J dropped 0 bases, with 13 bases sitting between them. Germline CDR1 and CDR2: MNHNY and SVGAGI (reference sequence). The CDR3 has 15 residues. Here the CDR3 reads CASNSQWYSGNTIYF. Written as DNA, the CDR3 is TGTGCCAGCAATTCACAGTGGTACTCTGGAAACACCATATATTTT.

The V and J genes are TRBV7-9 and TRBJ2-3, with 8 bases lining up with TRBD2. Trimming took 3 bases from V and 4 from J; bases not matched to a gene: 6. Germline V gives CDR1 SEHNR, CDR2 FQNEAQ (reference sequence). This CDR3 spans 15 amino acids. This chain's CDR3 is CASSLGSGRADTQYF. The CDR3 nucleotides read TGTGCCAGCAGCTTGGGCAGCGGGAGAGCAGATACGCAGTATTTT. The full variable domain, rest sourced from reference TRBV7-9 and TRBJ2-3, is DTGVSQNPRHKITKRGQNVTFRCDPISEHNRLYWYRQTLGQGPEFLTYFQNEAQLEKSRLLSDRFSAERPKGSFSTLEIQRTEQGDSAMYLCASSLGSGRADTQYFGPGTRLTVL.

This clone showed up just a few times. Other DNA sequences in the sample encode the same CDR3. The chain combines TRBV7-2 with TRBJ2-7; D remains ambiguous. Germline V CDR1 and CDR2: SGHTA, FQGNSA. V was shortened by 0 bases and J by 2 bases, with 2 bases between the two germline ends. This CDR3 contains 12 residues. CDR3 protein: CASSLATYEQYF. The CDR3 DNA reads TGTGCCAGCAGCTTAGCCACCTACGAGCAGTACTTC.

This clone was seen a handful of times. Here the CDR3 DNA reads TGTGCCAGCAGCTTAGAAGGGGCGATCTATGGCTACACCTTC. Translation gives CASSLEGAIYGYTF. The chain is built from TRBV11-2 and TRBJ1-2; tentative D call: TRBD1 (5 bases). The V end lost 0 bases, the J end lost 4 bases, and 9 bases lay between the germline ends. The CDR3 has 14 amino acids. Germline CDR1 is SGHAT and CDR2 is FQNNGV. The full variable domain, rest sourced from reference TRBV11-2 and TRBJ1-2, is EAGVAQSPRYKIIEKRQSVAFWCNPISGHATLYWYQQILGQGPKLLIQFQNNGVVDDSQLPKDRFSAERLKGVDSTLKIQPAKLEDSAVYLCASSLEGAIYGYTFGSGTRLTVV.

V and J are TRBV6-5 and TRBJ1-4; TRBD1 aligns across 9 bases. The J segment lost 8 bases and the V segment lost 8 bases, leaving 3 bases of the junction unmatched. Per germline, CDR1 MNHEY and CDR2 SVGAGI. The CDR3 contains 12 residues. Here the CDR3 DNA reads TGTGCCAGCGGGGACAGGGACGAAAAACTGTTTTTT. Encoded protein: CASGDRDEKLFF.

The chain carries TRBV5-1 and TRBJ1-5; D not resolved. The CDR3 spans 16 residues. Per germline, CDR1 SGHRS and CDR2 YFSETQ. V dropped 4 bases and J dropped 3 bases, with 17 bases sitting between them. CDR3 amino acids: CASSPGVREDNQPQHF. The CDR3 bases are TGCGCCAGCAGCCCTGGGGTCCGGGAGGACAATCAGCCCCAGCATTTT.

This rearrangement joins TRBV5-1 to TRBJ2-5; D is perhaps TRBD1 or TRBD2 (5 bases each). V was cut by 0 bases and J by 5 bases, with 11 bases left in between. This CDR3 region has 14 residues. In germline, CDR1 is SGHRS, CDR2 YFSETQ. CDR3 DNA: TGCGCCAGCAGCTTGGTATTCCGGGGCGAGACCCAGTACTTC. This translates into CASSLVFRGETQYF.

V gene TRBV19 combines with J gene TRBJ2-3; 7 bases map to TRBD2. The length of the CDR3 is 16 residues. Trimming removed 4 bases from V and 1 base from J; junction bases left unmatched: 8. Germline loops: CDR1 LNHDA, CDR2 SQIVND (reference sequence). The DNA for the CDR3 is TGTGCCAGTAGTAGGGGGGGTCCTAGCGGCACAGATACGCAGTATTTT. It specifies CASSRGGPSGTDTQYF.

This chain uses TRBV6-6 with TRBJ2-3; TRBD2 aligns across 7 bases. In germline, CDR1 is MNHNY, CDR2 SVGAGI (reference sequence). The J segment lost 4 bases and the V segment lost 4 bases, leaving 11 bases of the junction unmatched. The CDR3 spans 16 residues. The CDR3 region is CASSLGSGGRADTQYF. CDR3 DNA: TGTGCCAGCAGTTTGGGAAGCGGTGGGAGGGCAGATACGCAGTATTTT.

V is TRBV2 and J is TRBJ2-7; D gene uncertain. There are 14 residues in the CDR3. Per germline, CDR1 SNHLY and CDR2 FYNNEI. V was cut by 4 bases and J by 3 bases, with 13 bases left in between. The chain's CDR3 is CASSGSGYNYEQYF. The CDR3 coding sequence is TGTGCCAGCAGTGGCTCCGGCTACAACTACGAGCAGTACTTC.

The V and J genes are TRBV5-8 and TRBJ2-6, with D unresolved. This CDR3 is built from 15 residues. Deletions cut 1 base from V and 2 bases from J, with 7 bases between. Germline CDR1 reads SGHTS; CDR2 reads YDEGEE. The CDR3 DNA reads as TGTGCCAGCAGCTTGCCGGGCGCTGGGGCCAACGTCCTGACTTTC. Translating it yields CASSLPGAGANVLTF.

V usage is TRBV7-8 and J usage is TRBJ1-2, with D tentatively TRBD1 (6 bases). The V gene's germline CDR1 is SGHVS and CDR2 FQNEAQ. This CDR3 is 11 amino acids long. Trimming took off 7 bases at V and 14 bases at J, with 17 bases between the two ends. The CDR3 here is CASIRGGVPTF. CDR3 coding DNA: TGTGCCAGCATAAGGGGGGGAGTCCCAACCTTC.

The gene calls are TRBV28 and TRBJ2-5, with 9 bases lining up with TRBD1. CDR3 length: 15 residues. Trimming cost V 5 bases and J 0 bases; bases outside gene matches: 4. Germline V CDR1 and CDR2: MDHEN, SYDVKM. This CDR3 is CASSPGTGYQETQYF. The CDR3 region has the DNA TGTGCCAGCAGTCCCGGGACAGGGTACCAAGAGACCCAGTACTTC. The complete variable domain, with remaining parts taken from reference TRBV28 and TRBJ2-5, reads DVKVTQSSRYLVKRTGEKVFLECVQDMDHENMFWYRQDPGLGLRLIYFSYDVKMKEKGDIPEGYSVSREKKERFSLILESASTNQTSMYLCASSPGTGYQETQYFGPGTRLLVL.

The chain joins TRBV5-1 to TRBJ2-2; D perhaps matches TRBD2 (5 bases). The V gene lost 0 bases and the J gene lost 4 bases, with 10 bases spanning the gap. This CDR3 spans 15 amino acids. Germline V gives CDR1 SGHRS, CDR2 YFSETQ. CDR3 residues: CASSLGPSGTGELFF. The CDR3 DNA sequence: TGCGCCAGCAGCTTGGGGCCAAGCGGCACCGGGGAGCTGTTTTTT.